This T cell receptor beta chain was sequenced in a study of T-cell reconstitution after alpha-beta-depleted transplantation in children. This clonotype was found many times. Looked up from germline, CDR1 is LGHDT and CDR2 is YNNKEL (reference sequence). V was trimmed by 3 bases and J by 5 bases, leaving 8 bases between them. The CDR3 contains 13 residues. Construction of the TCRbeta library involved unique molecular identifiers. A single record per CDR3 protein comes from TCRdb applying MiXCR to the PCR reads. The data contain about 190,000 distinct CDR3 sequences, about 6.8% of them seen just once; the ten biggest clones take up about 2.9%.

The specimen was PBMCs from the stem cell graft donor, collected from the stem cell graft. This TCR came from a human donor who donated a stem cell graft to a child with Wiskott-Aldrich syndrome. The chain is built from TRBV3-1 and TRBJ1-5; no firm D call. CDR3 DNA: TGTGCCAGCAGCCAGCAGCTTGATCAGCCCCAGCATTTT. Translation: CASSQQLDQPQHF.